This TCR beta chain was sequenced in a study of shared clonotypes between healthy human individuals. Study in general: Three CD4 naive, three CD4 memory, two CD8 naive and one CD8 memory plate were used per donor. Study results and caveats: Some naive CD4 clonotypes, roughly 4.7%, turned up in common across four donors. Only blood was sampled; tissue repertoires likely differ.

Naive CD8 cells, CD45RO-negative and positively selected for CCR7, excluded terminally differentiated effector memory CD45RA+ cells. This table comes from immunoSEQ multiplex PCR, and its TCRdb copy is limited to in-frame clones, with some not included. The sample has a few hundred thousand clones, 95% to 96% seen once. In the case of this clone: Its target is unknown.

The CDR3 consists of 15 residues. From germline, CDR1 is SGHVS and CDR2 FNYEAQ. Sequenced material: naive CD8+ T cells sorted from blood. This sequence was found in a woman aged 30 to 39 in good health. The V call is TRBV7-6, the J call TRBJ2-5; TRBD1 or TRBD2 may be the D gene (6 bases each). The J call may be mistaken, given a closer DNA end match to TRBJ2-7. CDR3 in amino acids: CASSPFGGTSYEQYF. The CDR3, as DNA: TGTGCCAGCAGCCCCTTCGGGGGCACCTCCTACGAGCAGTACTTC.